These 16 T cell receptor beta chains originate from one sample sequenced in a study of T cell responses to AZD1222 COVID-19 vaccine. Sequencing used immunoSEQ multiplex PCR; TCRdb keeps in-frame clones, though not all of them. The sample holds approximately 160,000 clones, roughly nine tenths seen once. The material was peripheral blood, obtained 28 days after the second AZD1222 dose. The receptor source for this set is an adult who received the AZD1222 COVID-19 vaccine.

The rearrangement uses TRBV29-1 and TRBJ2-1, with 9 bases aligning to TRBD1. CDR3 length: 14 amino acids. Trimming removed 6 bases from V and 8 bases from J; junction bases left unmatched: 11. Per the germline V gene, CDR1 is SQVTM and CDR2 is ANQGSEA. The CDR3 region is CSVARQGVWDEQFF. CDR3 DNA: TGCAGCGTAGCCAGACAGGGGGTTTGGGATGAGCAGTTCTTC.

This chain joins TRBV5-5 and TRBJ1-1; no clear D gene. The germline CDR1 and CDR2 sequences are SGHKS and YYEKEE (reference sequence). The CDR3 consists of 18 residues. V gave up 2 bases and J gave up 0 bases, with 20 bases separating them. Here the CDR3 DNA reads TGTGCCAGCAGCTTAGGGCCCCGCCTAGGAGTTATGAACACTGAAGCTTTCTTT. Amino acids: CASSLGPRLGVMNTEAFF.

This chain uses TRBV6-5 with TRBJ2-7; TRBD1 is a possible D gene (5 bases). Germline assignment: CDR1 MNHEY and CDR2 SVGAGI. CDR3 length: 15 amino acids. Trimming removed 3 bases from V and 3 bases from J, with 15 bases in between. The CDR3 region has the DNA TGTGCCAGCAGTTATACCTTAGGGGTGAGCTACGAGCAGTACTTC. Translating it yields CASSYTLGVSYEQYF.

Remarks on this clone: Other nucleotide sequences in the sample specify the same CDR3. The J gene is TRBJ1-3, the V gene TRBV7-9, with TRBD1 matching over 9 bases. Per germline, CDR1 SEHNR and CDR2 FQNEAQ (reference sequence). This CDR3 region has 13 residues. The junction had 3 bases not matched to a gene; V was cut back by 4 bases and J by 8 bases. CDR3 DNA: TGTGCCAGCAGCTCACAGGGGGCTGACACCATATATTTT. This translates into CASSSQGADTIYF.

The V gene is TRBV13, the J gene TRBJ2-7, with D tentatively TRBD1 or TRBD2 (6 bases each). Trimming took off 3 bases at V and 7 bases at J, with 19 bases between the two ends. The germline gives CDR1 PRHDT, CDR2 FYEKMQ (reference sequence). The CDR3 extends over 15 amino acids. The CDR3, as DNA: TGTGCCAGCAGCTTCGCGGTCGGGGGACAAATAGAGCAGTACTTC. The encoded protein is CASSFAVGGQIEQYF.

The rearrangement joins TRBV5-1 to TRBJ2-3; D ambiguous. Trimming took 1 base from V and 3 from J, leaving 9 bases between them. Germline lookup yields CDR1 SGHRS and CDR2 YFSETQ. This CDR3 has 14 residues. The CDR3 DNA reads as TGCGCCAGCAGCTTGTCGGGTACGACAGATACGCAGTATTTT. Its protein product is CASSLSGTTDTQYF.

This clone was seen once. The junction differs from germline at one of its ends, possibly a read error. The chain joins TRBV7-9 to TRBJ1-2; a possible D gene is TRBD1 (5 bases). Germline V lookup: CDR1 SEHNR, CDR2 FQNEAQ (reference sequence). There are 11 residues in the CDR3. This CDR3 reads CASSLLRTPDF. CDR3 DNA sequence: TGTGCCAGCAGCTTACTCCGGACACCCGACTTC.

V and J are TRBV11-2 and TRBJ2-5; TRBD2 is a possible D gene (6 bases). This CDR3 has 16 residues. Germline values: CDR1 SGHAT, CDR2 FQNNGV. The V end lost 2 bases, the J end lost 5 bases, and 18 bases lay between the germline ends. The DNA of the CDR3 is TGTGCCAGCAGCTTATATCTAACCGGAGGGAGCGAGACCCAGTACTTC. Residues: CASSLYLTGGSETQYF.

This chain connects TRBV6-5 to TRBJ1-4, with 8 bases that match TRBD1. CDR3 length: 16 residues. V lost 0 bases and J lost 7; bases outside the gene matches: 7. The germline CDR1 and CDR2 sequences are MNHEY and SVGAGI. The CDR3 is CASSYSSRGRTEKLFF. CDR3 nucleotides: TGTGCCAGCAGTTACTCTTCCAGGGGGCGTACTGAAAAACTGTTTTTT.

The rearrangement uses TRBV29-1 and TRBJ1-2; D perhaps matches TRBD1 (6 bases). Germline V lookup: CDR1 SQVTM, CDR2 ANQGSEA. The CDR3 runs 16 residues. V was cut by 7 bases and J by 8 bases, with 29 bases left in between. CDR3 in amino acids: CSAITGTTFLPGGYTF. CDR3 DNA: TGCAGCGCCATCACCGGGACAACATTCCTTCCGGGGGGCTACACCTTC.

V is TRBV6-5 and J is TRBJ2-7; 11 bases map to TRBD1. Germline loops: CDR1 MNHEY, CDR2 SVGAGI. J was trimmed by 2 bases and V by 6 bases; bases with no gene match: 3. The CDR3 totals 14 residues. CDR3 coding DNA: TGTGCCAGCAGAAGGGGACAGGGGGCCTACGAGCAGTACTTC. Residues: CASRRGQGAYEQYF.

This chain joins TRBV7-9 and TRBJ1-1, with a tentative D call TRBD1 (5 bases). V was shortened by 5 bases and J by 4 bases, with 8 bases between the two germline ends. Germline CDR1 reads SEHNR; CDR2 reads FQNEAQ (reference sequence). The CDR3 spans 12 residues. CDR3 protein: CASSGGFTEAFF. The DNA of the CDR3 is TGTGCCAGCAGCGGGGGATTCACTGAAGCTTTCTTT.

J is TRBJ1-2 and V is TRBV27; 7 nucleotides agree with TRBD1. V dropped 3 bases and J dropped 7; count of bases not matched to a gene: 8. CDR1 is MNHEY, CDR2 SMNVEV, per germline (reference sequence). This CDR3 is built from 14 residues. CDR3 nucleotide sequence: TGTGCCAGCAGTTTCGACAGGGCGGATGGTGGCTACACCTTC. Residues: CASSFDRADGGYTF.

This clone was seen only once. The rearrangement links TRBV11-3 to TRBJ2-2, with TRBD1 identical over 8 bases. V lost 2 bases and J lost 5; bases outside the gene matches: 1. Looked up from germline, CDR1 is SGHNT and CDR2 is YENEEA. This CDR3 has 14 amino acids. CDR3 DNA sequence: TGTGCCAGCAGCTTAACAGGGGGGACCGGGGAGCTGTTTTTT. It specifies CASSLTGGTGELFF.

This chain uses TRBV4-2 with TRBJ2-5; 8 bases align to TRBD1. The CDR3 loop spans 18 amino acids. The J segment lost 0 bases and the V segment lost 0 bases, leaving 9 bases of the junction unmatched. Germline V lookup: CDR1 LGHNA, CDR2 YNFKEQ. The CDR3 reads CASSQENYRTGYQETQYF. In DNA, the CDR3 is TGTGCCAGCAGCCAAGAAAATTACCGGACAGGGTACCAAGAGACCCAGTACTTC.

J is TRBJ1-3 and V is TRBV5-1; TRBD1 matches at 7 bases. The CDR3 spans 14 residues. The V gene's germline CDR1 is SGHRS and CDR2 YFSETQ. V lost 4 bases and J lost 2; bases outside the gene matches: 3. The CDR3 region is CASSRDSAGNTIYF. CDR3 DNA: TGCGCCAGCAGCCGGGACAGTGCTGGAAACACCATATATTTT.